This TCR beta chain was recovered during a study of cytomegalovirus exposure and HLA in healthy donors. The CDR3 has 15 residues. The germline gives CDR1 LNHDA, CDR2 SQIVND (reference sequence). Vbeta (60) and Jbeta (13) primers were used in the PCR. This table comes from immunoSEQ multiplex PCR, and its TCRdb copy is limited to in-frame clones, with some not included. The data show 110,000 to 150,000 clones, 80% to 85% seen once. The sequence came from a male donor in good health and CMV-seronegative. The chain uses TRBV19 and TRBJ2-7, with 9 bases fitting TRBD1. Sequencing input: PBMCs. The CDR3 here is CATSSGTGSSYEQYF. As DNA, the CDR3 is TGTGCTACGTCGTCCGGGACAGGGAGCTCCTACGAGCAGTACTTC.